The TCR beta chain under discussion was sequenced for a study of cytomegalovirus exposure and HLA in healthy donors. Overall study results and limits: 150 to 200 TCR beta chains were listed as cytomegalovirus-associated. The study reported that TCR beta sequences accurately predicted HLA-A and HLA-B alleles in most subjects.

Donors showed nominal health when sampled, although they likely had unrecorded immune exposures. CDR3 size: 11 residues. Germline V gives CDR1 MNHEY, CDR2 SVGAGI. The V end was cut by 4 bases, the J end by 4 bases, with 5 bases between. Remarks on this clone: What it binds is not known.

A multiplex PCR was run with 60 Vbeta primers and 13 Jbeta primers. In the original processing: In a later analysis, 80 million to 100 million unique TCR beta chains included roughly 11 million shared by two or more donors. Some clones are missing from TCRdb's copy, which holds only in-frame ones; the method was immunoSEQ multiplex PCR. The D gene and trimming were derived from the DNA, and the V and J assignments and clone size from that table. The sample lists some 33,000 clones; around 60% were seen once. The chain employs TRBV6-5 and TRBJ2-7; D call uncertain. The receptor comes from a man aged 50 or older in good health and CMV-seropositive. What was sequenced was PBMCs. CDR3 protein: CASSSQYEQYF. CDR3 nucleotide sequence: TGTGCCAGCAGTTCCCAATACGAGCAGTACTTC.